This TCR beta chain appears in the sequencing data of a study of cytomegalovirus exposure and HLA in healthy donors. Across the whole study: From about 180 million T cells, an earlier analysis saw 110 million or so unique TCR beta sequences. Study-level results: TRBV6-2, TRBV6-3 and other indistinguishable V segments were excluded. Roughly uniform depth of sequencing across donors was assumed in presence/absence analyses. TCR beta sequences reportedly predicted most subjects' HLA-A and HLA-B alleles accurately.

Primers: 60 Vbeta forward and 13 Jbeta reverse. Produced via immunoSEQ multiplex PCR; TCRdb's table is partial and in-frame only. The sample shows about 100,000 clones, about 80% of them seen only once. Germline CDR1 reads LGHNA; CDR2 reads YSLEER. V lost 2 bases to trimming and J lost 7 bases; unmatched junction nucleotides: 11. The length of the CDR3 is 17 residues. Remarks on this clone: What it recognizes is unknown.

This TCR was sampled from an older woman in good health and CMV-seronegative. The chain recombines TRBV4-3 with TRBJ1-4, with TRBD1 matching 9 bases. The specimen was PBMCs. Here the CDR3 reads CASSQLKPGQGGEKLFF. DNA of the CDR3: TGCGCCAGCAGCCAACTAAAACCGGGACAGGGAGGTGAAAAACTGTTTTTT.